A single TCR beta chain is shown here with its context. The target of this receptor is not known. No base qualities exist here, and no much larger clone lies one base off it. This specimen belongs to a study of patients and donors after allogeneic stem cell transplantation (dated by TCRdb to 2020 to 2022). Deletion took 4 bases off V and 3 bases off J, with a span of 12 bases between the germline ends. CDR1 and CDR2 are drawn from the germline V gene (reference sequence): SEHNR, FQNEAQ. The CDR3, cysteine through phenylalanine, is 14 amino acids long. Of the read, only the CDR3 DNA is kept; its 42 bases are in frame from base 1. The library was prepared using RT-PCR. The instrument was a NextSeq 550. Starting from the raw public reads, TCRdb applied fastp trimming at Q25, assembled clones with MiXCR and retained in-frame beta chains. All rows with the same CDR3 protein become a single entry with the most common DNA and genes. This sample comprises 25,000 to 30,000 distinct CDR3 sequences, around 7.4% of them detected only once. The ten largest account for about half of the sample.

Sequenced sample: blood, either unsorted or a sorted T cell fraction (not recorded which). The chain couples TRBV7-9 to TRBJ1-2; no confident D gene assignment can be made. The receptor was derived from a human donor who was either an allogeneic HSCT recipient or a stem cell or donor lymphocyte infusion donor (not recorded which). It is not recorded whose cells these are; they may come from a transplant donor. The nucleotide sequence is TGTGCCAGCAGCTCCCCGCTTTTGGACTATGGCTACACCTTC. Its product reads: CASSSPLLDYGYTF.